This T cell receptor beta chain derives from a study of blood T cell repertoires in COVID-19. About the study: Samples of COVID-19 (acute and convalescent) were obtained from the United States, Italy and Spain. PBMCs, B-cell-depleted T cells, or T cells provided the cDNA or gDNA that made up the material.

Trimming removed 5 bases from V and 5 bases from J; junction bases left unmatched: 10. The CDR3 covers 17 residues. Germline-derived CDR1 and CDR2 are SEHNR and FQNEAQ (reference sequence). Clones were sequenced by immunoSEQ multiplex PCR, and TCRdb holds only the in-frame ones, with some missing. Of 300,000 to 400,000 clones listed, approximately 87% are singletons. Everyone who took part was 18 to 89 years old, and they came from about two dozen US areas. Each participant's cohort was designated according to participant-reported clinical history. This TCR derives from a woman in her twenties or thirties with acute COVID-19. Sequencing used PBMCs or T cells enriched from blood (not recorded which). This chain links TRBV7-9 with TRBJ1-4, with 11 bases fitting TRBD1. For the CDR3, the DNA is TGTGCCAGCAGCCATCCGGGACAGGGGGATCAGAATGAAAAACTGTTTTTT. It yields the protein CASSHPGQGDQNEKLFF. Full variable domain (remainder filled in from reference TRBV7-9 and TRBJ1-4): DTGVSQNPRHKITKRGQNVTFRCDPISEHNRLYWYRQTLGQGPEFLTYFQNEAQLEKSRLLSDRFSAERPKGSFSTLEIQRTEQGDSAMYLCASSHPGQGDQNEKLFFGSGTQLSVL.